This TCR beta chain was recovered during a study of T cell changes during pregnancy in multiple sclerosis. Generated by immunoSEQ multiplex PCR, the TCRdb table keeps only in-frame clones and is missing some. Of fewer than 65,000 clones listed, about 90% are singletons. The CDR3 has 13 residues. V gave up 1 base and J gave up 4 bases, with 10 bases separating them. CDR1 is SQVTM, CDR2 ANQGSEA, per germline. The clonotype was recovered from a female donor with multiple sclerosis, enrolled in a pregnancy study. V is TRBV29-1 and J is TRBJ1-2; no firm D call. The sample consisted of CD4+ T cells from peripheral blood mononuclear cells, taken in the first trimester of pregnancy. The CDR3 region is CSVEVGGGYGYTF. The CDR3 nucleotides are TGCAGCGTTGAAGTCGGTGGCGGCTATGGCTACACCTTC.